This TCR beta chain was identified during a study of T cell repertoires in cytomegalovirus infection. Study-wide background: CMV infection together with matching HLA type was indicated by public TCR beta signatures. Study findings and constraints: Adding up the frequency of public TCR beta families identified people who carried CMV plus the relevant HLA. Dominating the ex vivo response were TCR beta clonotypes that were CMV-specific and HLA-C-restricted.

From the reads, TCRdb called clonotypes with MiXCR, one entry per CDR3 protein. The profile shows about 400,000 distinct CDR3 sequences, 15% to 20% of them singletons. The CDR3 covers 14 residues. The junction had 8 bases not matched to a gene; V was cut back by 7 bases and J by 4 bases. This clonotype came up a few times. What it recognizes is unknown. The sample was PBMCs. The TCR comes from a human donor in good health (CMV status not recorded). Some clones in this sample may be carry-over from other donors' samples. The chain combines TRBV12-3 or TRBV12-4 with TRBJ1-2; 8 nucleotides agree with TRBD1. Here the CDR3 DNA reads TGTGCCAGCACCCCTGGACAGGGCACCTATGGCTACACCTTC. This gives the protein CASTPGQGTYGYTF.